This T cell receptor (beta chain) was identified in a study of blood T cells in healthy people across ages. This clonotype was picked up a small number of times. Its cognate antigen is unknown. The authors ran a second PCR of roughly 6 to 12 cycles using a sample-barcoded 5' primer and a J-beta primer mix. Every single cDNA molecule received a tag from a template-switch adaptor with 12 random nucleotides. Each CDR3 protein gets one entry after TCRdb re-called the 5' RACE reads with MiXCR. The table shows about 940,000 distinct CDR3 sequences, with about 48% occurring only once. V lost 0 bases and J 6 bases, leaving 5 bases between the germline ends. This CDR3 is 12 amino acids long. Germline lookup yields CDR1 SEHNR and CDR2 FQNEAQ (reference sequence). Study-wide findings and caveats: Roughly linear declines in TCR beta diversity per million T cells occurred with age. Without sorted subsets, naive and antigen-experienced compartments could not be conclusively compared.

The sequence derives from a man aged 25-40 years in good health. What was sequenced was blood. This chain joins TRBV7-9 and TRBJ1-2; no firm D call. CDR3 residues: CASSLARDGYTF. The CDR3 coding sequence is TGTGCCAGCAGCTTAGCGCGGGATGGCTACACCTTC.